The 9 T cell receptor beta chains below all came from one sample that was sequenced in a study of glioma-infiltrating T cells after dendritic cell vaccination. Profiling relied on immunoSEQ multiplex PCR, and the TCRdb table lists in-frame clones only, not all of them. The data show over 55,000 clones, roughly 79% seen once. This specimen was blood, taken before dendritic cell vaccination. The source is a human donor with glioblastoma.

The V call is TRBV7-2, the J call TRBJ2-7, with a possible D match to TRBD1 (5 bases). This CDR3 region has 15 residues. The V end was cut by 1 base, the J end by 4 bases, with 14 bases between. From germline, CDR1 is SGHTA and CDR2 FQGNSA. DNA for the CDR3: TGTGCCAGCAGCTTAGAGAGGCAGGGTGGGTACGAGCAGTACTTC. Residues: CASSLERQGGYEQYF.

The chain couples TRBV2 to TRBJ1-2; 12 bases agree with TRBD1. J was trimmed by 7 bases and V by 7 bases; bases with no gene match: 7. The germline CDR1 and CDR2 sequences are SNHLY and FYNNEI. The CDR3 runs to 14 residues. The CDR3 DNA is TGTGCCAGCACCTTGGGACAGGGGGCGAGTGGCTACACCTTC. This gives the protein CASTLGQGASGYTF.

J is TRBJ2-2 and V is TRBV2; the D gene is possibly TRBD1 (6 bases). The CDR3 runs to 15 residues. V lost 5 bases, J lost 3 bases, and 13 bases lay in between. The germline V gene has CDR1 SNHLY and CDR2 FYNNEI. The DNA of the CDR3 is TGTGCCAGCAGTTGGGGGCTTACGGACACCGGGGAGCTGTTTTTT. Translated, it gives CASSWGLTDTGELFF.

The rearrangement joins TRBV19 to TRBJ2-7, with D perhaps TRBD1 (7 bases). The CDR3 is made up of 14 amino acids. With 3 bases removed from V and 5 bases from J, the gap between germline ends came to 14 bases. CDR1 is LNHDA, CDR2 SQIVND, per germline (reference sequence). This chain's CDR3 is CASSIRGAPDEQYF. In DNA form, the CDR3 reads TGTGCCAGTAGTATCAGGGGGGCCCCTGACGAGCAGTACTTC. Full variable domain (missing parts from reference TRBV19 and TRBJ2-7): DGGITQSPKYLFRKEGQNVTLSCEQNLNHDAMYWYRQDPGQGLRLIYYSQIVNDFQKGDIAEGYSVSREKKESFPLTVTSAQKNPTAFYLCASSIRGAPDEQYFGPGTRLTVT.

The chain joins TRBV2 to TRBJ2-1, with 8 positions matching TRBD2. The ends lost 3 bases at V and 5 bases at J; junction bases unmatched: 6. This CDR3 contains 15 residues. Germline-derived CDR1 and CDR2 are SNHLY and FYNNEI. The CDR3 DNA sequence: TGTGCCAGCAGTGAGTTGGCGGGGGGCAACAATGAGCAGTTCTTC. This sequence encodes CASSELAGGNNEQFF. Drawing the rest from reference TRBV2 and TRBJ2-1, the complete variable domain is EPEVTQTPSHQVTQMGQEVILRCVPISNHLYFYWYRQILGQKVEFLVSFYNNEISEKSEIFDDQFSVERPDGSNFTLKIRSTKLEDSAMYFCASSELAGGNNEQFFGPGTRLTVL.

This clone is medium-sized within its sample. The gene calls are TRBV5-4 and TRBJ2-7, with a possible D match to TRBD2 (5 bases). The CDR3 totals 13 residues. Germline-derived CDR1 and CDR2 are SGHNT and YYREEE (reference sequence). The V end was cut by 6 bases, the J end by 3 bases, with 13 bases between. The CDR3 region is CASNTLGDYEQYF. For the CDR3, the DNA is TGTGCCAGCAACACTCTCGGGGACTACGAGCAGTACTTC.

This clone was observed a few times. The chain has TRBV7-2 and TRBJ1-2; D is perhaps TRBD1 (5 bases). The CDR3 totals 12 residues. Between the trimmed V and J ends, which lost 1 base and 7 bases, there was a span of 7 bases. The V gene's germline CDR1 is SGHTA and CDR2 FQGNSA. The CDR3 spells CASSLVQGGYTF. The CDR3, as DNA: TGTGCCAGCAGCTTAGTTCAGGGTGGCTACACCTTC. The full variable domain, with the rest looked up from reference TRBV7-2 and TRBJ1-2, is GAGVSQSPSNKVTEKGKDVELRCDPISGHTALYWYRQSLGQGLEFLIYFQGNSAPDKSGLPSDRFSAERTGGSVSTLTIQRTQQEDSAVYLCASSLVQGGYTFGSGTRLTVV.

By its share, this clone is medium-sized. The J gene is TRBJ1-3, the V gene TRBV7-6; the D is unclear. This CDR3 is 13 amino acids long. With 4 bases removed from V and 8 bases from J, the gap between germline ends came to 12 bases. Germline V gene sequence: CDR1 SGHVS, CDR2 FNYEAQ. In nucleotides, the CDR3 is TGTGCCAGCAGCTGGATGGAGCTGGACACCATATATTTT. This gives the protein CASSWMELDTIYF.

V is TRBV7-2 and J is TRBJ1-1; TRBD1 aligns across 7 bases. The CDR3 contains 14 residues. Germline CDR1 and CDR2: SGHTA and FQGNSA. The V segment lost 2 bases and the J segment 4 bases; nucleotides outside the gene matches: 4. The CDR3 DNA reads as TGTGCCAGCAGCTTATTTTCAGGGGGCACTGAAGCTTTCTTT. Protein product: CASSLFSGGTEAFF. Looking up the rest from reference TRBV7-2 and TRBJ1-1 gives the full variable domain: GAGVSQSPSNKVTEKGKDVELRCDPISGHTALYWYRQSLGQGLEFLIYFQGNSAPDKSGLPSDRFSAERTGGSVSTLTIQRTQQEDSAVYLCASSLFSGGTEAFFGQGTRLTVV.